The entry below gives a single T cell receptor beta chain sequence along with its context. Its specific antigen is unknown. No base quality information exists; no much larger clone differs at one position. The CDR3 regions of human TCRbeta chains were analyzed by immunosequencing. In the paper's pipeline: Repertoire TCRs were checked for matches against a reference library of SARS-CoV-2-specific TCRs that had been generated using the MIRA antigen-specificity platform. Breadth was defined as the fraction of unique TCRs that were SARS-CoV-2-associated, and depth was defined as the fraction of total T cells that were SARS-CoV-2-associated. Using the MIRA data, each spike-specific TCR was mapped to the spike region that the TCR reacts to and placed in a CD4 or CD8 class. Log10-transformed breadth and depth values were compared by one-way ANOVA with Sidak's multiple comparisons tests. The immuneACCESS repertoire file appears here via TCRdb, limited to in-frame rearrangements. These files lack a portion of the clones; in checked studies, under half of the deficit traces to unresolved V genes, and the cause of the others is not known. The V and J calls and clone size come from that table; D and trimming were worked out from the DNA. The sample table records some 130,000 clones; 75% to 90% of these occur just once. About 1.6% of the sample goes to the ten largest clones.

Trimming removed 3 bases from V and 4 bases from J; the gene matches leave 4 bases unexplained. Reading the germline V gene gives CDR1 MGHRA and CDR2 YSYEKL. The CDR3 sequence holds 15 residues, the cysteine and phenylalanine included. The sequence is cut down to CDR3 DNA, 45 bases in frame from base 1. This specimen's time point label, interpreted: baseline before first vaccination. Samples from vaccinated people were obtained from the UK trials COV001 and COV002, which included a single-blind randomized controlled phase 2/3 trial of AZD1222 (ChAdOx1 nCoV-19) in healthy adults. Trial participant PBMC samples were collected at day 0 and day 28 after the second dose for TCRbeta chain sequencing. The data belong to a study of T cell responses to AZD1222 COVID-19 vaccine (dated by TCRdb to about 2021). In the study overall: AZD1222 recipients given second doses at about 4 weeks or at about 12 weeks were pooled, since spike-specific TCR depth and breadth were not found to differ between the two schedules. A total of about 230 trial participants underwent TCR sequencing, of whom 200 to 220 received two doses of AZD1222 and about 26 received two doses of the MenACWY control vaccine. Trial participants were enrolled by age into 18-55, 56-69 and 70-plus year subgroups, with approximately 150, 28 and 58 TCR-sequenced participants respectively.

Here is what the overall study found, with its caveats: The 56-69-year group was small, and its depth increase did not reach significance, likely because of low power. Participants were mostly white British and included more females than males, and it was suggested by the authors that clonal diversity may have been underestimated. A significant rise in spike-specific TCR breadth and depth was observed after two AZD1222 doses relative to day 0 and relative to MenACWY recipients. Vaccine-associated CD4 TCRs spanned the whole spike protein, with dominant responses in regions 160-218 and 743-854. Epitopes outside the regions mutated in the B.1.351 and B.1.1.7 variants were reportedly recognized by nearly half of the unique spike-specific TCRs. Because no day 14 peak-response samples were available, repertoires were characterized only after the peak T cell response. Conclusions about previously exposed vaccinees are limited because only 5 or 6 AZD1222 recipients were SARS-CoV-2 seropositive at baseline.

Sample: peripheral blood, taken on day 0 of AZD1222 vaccination. This chain joins TRBV4-1 to TRBJ2-2, with 8 bases in between that match TRBD1. The sequence came from an adult in good health. The nucleotide sequence is given as TGCGCCAGCAGCCACCAGGGACAGGTCACCGGGGAGCTGTTTTTT. Its protein is CASSHQGQVTGELFF.